This TCR beta chain was documented in a study of vaccination effects on CD4 cells after COVID-19. Antigen-specific CD4+ T cells expanded by the ViraFEST assay with viral peptide pools were then sequenced. Subsequent to roughly 9 days of culture, CD4+ T cells were isolated. In the vaccine recipients, nucleocapsid antibodies were negative and there was no prior SARS-CoV-2 infection. About this clone: Its antigen remains unidentified.

This table comes from immunoSEQ multiplex PCR, and its TCRdb copy is limited to in-frame clones, with some not included. Of tens of thousands of clones in the sample, less than 80% were seen once. Germline V gene data show CDR1 as SGHNT and CDR2 as YENEEA. The CDR3 totals 14 residues. The ends were cut back, 3 bases at V and 4 bases at J, with 11 bases in the middle. The receptor was isolated from a human donor who received a COVID-19 vaccine. This sequence joins TRBV11-3 and TRBJ2-3; a possible D gene is TRBD1 (6 bases). The source material was CD4+ T cells from PBMCs cultured with SARS-CoV-2 spike peptides, sampled before COVID-19 vaccination. In DNA, the CDR3 is TGTGCCAGCAGCTTCTCAGGGGCATCAGATACGCAGTATTTT. It is translated as CASSFSGASDTQYF.